These 29 T cell receptor beta chains were sequenced from one sample in a study of Tregs in tolerant kidney transplant recipients. Assay: immunoSEQ multiplex PCR; the TCRdb copy retains only in-frame clones and omits some. The sample lists 85,000 to 90,000 clones, around nine tenths occurring once. The sequenced sample consisted of CD8+ T cells from blood. These receptors came from a human donor in good health.

This clone is a singleton in its sample. The chain carries TRBV30 and TRBJ1-2; TRBD1 is a possible D gene (5 bases). Trimming shortened V by 3 bases and J by 2 bases, and 16 bases separated the two germline ends. Per the germline V gene, CDR1 is GTSNPN and CDR2 is SVGIG (reference sequence). The CDR3 contains 15 residues. The CDR3 spells CAWSGRRDGNYGYTF. The CDR3, as DNA: TGTGCCTGGAGCGGACGCCGGGACGGCAACTATGGCTACACCTTC.

This rearrangement joins TRBV7-9 to TRBJ1-1; D gene unclear. This CDR3 spans 12 amino acids. V lost 11 bases to trimming and J lost 0 bases, with 10 bases between them. Per germline, CDR1 SEHNR and CDR2 FQNEAQ (reference sequence). The CDR3 sequence: CAGQSMNTEAFF. Written as DNA, the CDR3 is TGTGCCGGTCAGAGCATGAACACTGAAGCTTTCTTT.

This clone was detected only a few times. The J gene is TRBJ1-1, the V gene TRBV7-9; D remains ambiguous. This CDR3 comprises 12 residues. Between the trimmed V and J ends, which lost 2 bases and 6 bases, there was a span of 7 bases. Germline CDR1 and CDR2: SEHNR and FQNEAQ (reference sequence). The CDR3 DNA is TGTGCCAGCAGCTTAAGGTCGGCTGAAGCTTTCTTT. It is translated as CASSLRSAEAFF.

CDR3 residues: CSVSDRDYGYTF. DNA for the CDR3: TGCAGCGTCTCCGACAGGGACTATGGCTACACCTTC. V and J are TRBV29-1 and TRBJ1-2; TRBD1 aligns across 7 bases. Trimming removed 6 bases from V and 3 bases from J; junction bases left unmatched: 4. CDR1 and CDR2 (germline): SQVTM, ANQGSEA. The CDR3 extends over 12 amino acids.

The chain links TRBV18 to TRBJ2-2, with D possibly TRBD1 on 6 matching bases. CDR3 length: 17 residues. V lost 3 bases to trimming and J lost 1 base, with 15 bases between them. Germline V gene lookup returns CDR1 KGHSH and CDR2 LQKENI. The CDR3 region has the DNA TGTGCCAGCTCACCCCAGGCAGGGGCTATGAACACCGGGGAGCTGTTTTTT. It translates to CASSPQAGAMNTGELFF.

This rearrangement joins TRBV9 to TRBJ1-2; D remains unclear. The CDR3 extends over 12 amino acids. Germline CDR1 reads SGDLS; CDR2 reads YYNGEE. Trimming stripped 5 bases from V and 7 bases from J, with 12 bases between. CDR3 loop: CASRDRTSGYTF. As DNA, the CDR3 is TGTGCCAGCAGGGACCGAACGTCTGGCTACACCTTC.

The genes are TRBV6-5 and TRBJ2-7; D could derive from TRBD1 or TRBD2 (5 bases each). CDR1 and CDR2 (germline): MNHEY, SVGAGI. The CDR3 runs 14 residues. Trimming took 2 bases from V and 0 from J, leaving 8 bases between them. DNA for the CDR3: TGTGCCAGCAGTTACGAGGGGAACTCCTACGAGCAGTACTTC. This sequence encodes CASSYEGNSYEQYF.

The V gene is TRBV7-6, the J gene TRBJ1-6; D ambiguous. Germline V gives CDR1 SGHVS, CDR2 FNYEAQ. Trimming cost V 3 bases and J 8 bases, with 14 bases left between them. The CDR3 contains 15 residues. The CDR3 here is CASSLDPGVDSPLHF. As DNA, the CDR3 is TGTGCCAGCAGCTTGGACCCGGGCGTGGATTCACCCCTCCACTTT. Looking up the rest from reference TRBV7-6 and TRBJ1-6 gives the full variable domain: GAGVSQSPRYKVTKRGQDVALRCDPISGHVSLYWYRQALGQGPEFLTYFNYEAQQDKSGLPNDRFSAERPEGSISTLTIQRTEQRDSAMYRCASSLDPGVDSPLHFGNGTRLTVT.

The chain links TRBV4-1 to TRBJ2-2, with TRBD2 identical over 10 bases. CDR3 length: 17 residues. The V gene's germline CDR1 is MGHRA and CDR2 YSYEKL. V dropped 4 bases and J dropped 0; count of bases not matched to a gene: 5. The CDR3 nucleotides read TGCGCCAGCAGCCCGGGACTAGCGTATTCGAACACCGGGGAGCTGTTTTTT. Amino acids: CASSPGLAYSNTGELFF.

This clone has just a few counts. This rearrangement joins TRBV7-9 to TRBJ2-3; 8 bases are a match to TRBD2. CDR3 length: 14 residues. From germline, CDR1 is SEHNR and CDR2 FQNEAQ (reference sequence). With 5 bases clipped from V and 6 bases from J, the junction kept 7 bases outside the gene matches. Here the CDR3 reads CASSPSGRRDTQYF. The CDR3 region has the DNA TGTGCCAGCAGCCCTAGCGGGCGGAGGGATACGCAGTATTTT. Combining the CDR3 with reference TRBV7-9 and TRBJ2-3 gives the whole variable domain DTGVSQNPRHKITKRGQNVTFRCDPISEHNRLYWYRQTLGQGPEFLTYFQNEAQLEKSRLLSDRFSAERPKGSFSTLEIQRTEQGDSAMYLCASSPSGRRDTQYFGPGTRLTVL.

This chain links TRBV7-6 with TRBJ2-2; D remains unclear. The CDR3 length is 15 residues. Trimming took 5 bases from V and 6 from J, leaving 16 bases between them. In germline, CDR1 is SGHVS, CDR2 FNYEAQ. CDR3 sequence: CASSLEVSLPGELFF. The CDR3 DNA reads TGTGCCAGCAGCCTCGAGGTCTCCCTGCCCGGGGAGCTGTTTTTT.

This rearrangement joins TRBV27 to TRBJ2-5; the D is unclear. Germline CDR1 reads MNHEY; CDR2 reads SMNVEV (reference sequence). The V and J ends lost 3 bases and 0 bases respectively, with 8 bases between them. This CDR3 region has 14 residues. In DNA, the CDR3 is TGTGCCAGCAGTTTCATGCGGTACCAAGAGACCCAGTACTTC. Its translation: CASSFMRYQETQYF.

The chain couples TRBV6-5 to TRBJ2-2, with TRBD2 matching 11 bases. Germline loops: CDR1 MNHEY, CDR2 SVGAGI. The V segment lost 0 bases and the J segment 4 bases; nucleotides outside the gene matches: 1. This CDR3 contains 16 residues. CDR3: CASSYSGLAGTGELFF. DNA of the CDR3: TGTGCCAGCAGTTACTCCGGACTAGCGGGCACCGGGGAGCTGTTTTTT.

This sequence joins TRBV7-2 and TRBJ2-4; the D gene is possibly TRBD1 (6 bases). CDR1 and CDR2 from the germline V gene are SGHTA and FQGNSA. V was shortened by 1 base and J by 0 bases, with 10 bases between the two germline ends. This CDR3 is built from 16 residues. Here the CDR3 reads CASSLGTRGAKNIQYF. CDR3 bases: TGTGCCAGCAGCTTAGGGACCAGGGGAGCCAAAAACATTCAGTACTTC. Together with reference TRBV7-2 and TRBJ2-4, the CDR3 gives the full variable domain: GAGVSQSPSNKVTEKGKDVELRCDPISGHTALYWYRQSLGQGLEFLIYFQGNSAPDKSGLPSDRFSAERTGGSVSTLTIQRTQQEDSAVYLCASSLGTRGAKNIQYFGAGTRLSVL.

The V and J genes are TRBV30 and TRBJ1-1; 8 bases are shared with TRBD1. There are 15 residues in the CDR3. Germline V gene data show CDR1 as GTSNPN and CDR2 as SVGIG (reference sequence). J gave up 0 bases and V 2 bases, and 5 bases lay outside the gene matches. The CDR3 DNA follows: TGTGCCTGGAGTATCACAGGGGGGTTGAACACTGAAGCTTTCTTT. It is translated as CAWSITGGLNTEAFF.

The V and J genes are TRBV14 and TRBJ2-3; tentatively, D is TRBD2 (7 bases). The CDR3 spans 16 residues. Deletions cut 6 bases from V and 4 bases from J, with 20 bases between. Germline V CDR1 and CDR2: SGHDN, FVKESK. CDR3 nucleotide sequence: TGTGCCAGCAGAAGGGGGGGCAGCCTCTTTGCAGATACGCAGTATTTT. This sequence encodes CASRRGGSLFADTQYF. Together with reference TRBV14 and TRBJ2-3, the CDR3 gives the full variable domain: EAGVTQFPSHSVIEKGQTVTLRCDPISGHDNLYWYRRVMGKEIKFLLHFVKESKQDESGMPNNRFLAERTGGTYSTLKVQPAELEDSGVYFCASRRGGSLFADTQYFGPGTRLTVL.

The chain carries TRBV11-2 and TRBJ2-7, with 8 bases identical to TRBD1. CDR1 is SGHAT and CDR2 is FQNNGV in the germline V gene. J gave up 5 bases and V 5 bases, and 11 bases lay outside the gene matches. This CDR3 contains 15 residues. The CDR3 loop reads CASSTSWTGLDEQYF. CDR3 in DNA: TGTGCCAGCAGCACCAGCTGGACAGGGCTTGACGAGCAGTACTTC.

V and J are TRBV2 and TRBJ2-7, with 9 bases matching TRBD1. The CDR3 is made up of 17 amino acids. CDR1 and CDR2 from the germline V gene are SNHLY and FYNNEI. V shed 6 bases, J shed 1 base, and the junction held 13 bases outside the gene matches. This CDR3 is CASSETGTGSVSYEQYF. In DNA, the CDR3 is TGTGCCAGCAGCGAAACCGGGACAGGGTCGGTTTCCTACGAGCAGTACTTC.

This clone was seen just once. V usage is TRBV19 and J usage is TRBJ1-1, with D unclear. The CDR3 has 11 residues. The germline V gene encodes CDR1 LNHDA and CDR2 SQIVND (reference sequence). Trimming removed 5 bases from V and 5 bases from J, with 6 bases in between. CDR3 protein: CASSRNTEAFF. The CDR3 coding sequence is TGTGCCAGTAGTCGTAATACTGAAGCTTTCTTT.

This chain joins TRBV4-1 and TRBJ1-1; D unresolved. The germline V and J ends were trimmed by 1 base and 8 bases, with 11 bases remaining between them. CDR1 MGHRA and CDR2 YSYEKL come from the germline V gene. The CDR3 loop spans 13 amino acids. DNA for the CDR3: TGCGCCAGCAGCCAAGCTGGAGGACGCGAAGCTTTCTTT. Protein: CASSQAGGREAFF.

This clone was seen once. This CDR3 is missing its conserved last phenylalanine or tryptophan, likely due to a read error. The rearrangement links TRBV5-1 to TRBJ2-7; possible D gene TRBD1, 5 bases. The germline V gene has CDR1 SGHRS and CDR2 YFSETQ. Trimming cost V 4 bases and J 3 bases, with 11 bases left between them. This CDR3 comprises 13 residues. CDR3 nucleotides: TGCGCCAGCAGCGACGACAGCCTCTACGAGCAGTACCTC. This codes for CASSDDSLYEQYL.

The chain joins TRBV6-5 to TRBJ2-7; TRBD2 matches at 7 bases. Germline CDR1 is MNHEY and CDR2 is SVGAGI. The CDR3 is 14 amino acids. Trimming took 4 bases from V and 2 from J; bases not matched to a gene: 5. The CDR3 loop is CASSLTGRTYEQYF. Written as DNA, the CDR3 is TGTGCCAGCAGTTTGACCGGGAGGACCTACGAGCAGTACTTC.

V is TRBV11-2 and J is TRBJ2-7; the match to TRBD1 covers 11 bases. The V and J ends lost 1 base and 0 bases, in that order; junction bases with no gene match: 5. The germline V gene has CDR1 SGHAT and CDR2 FQNNGV. The CDR3 extends over 17 amino acids. This chain's CDR3 is CASSLGTGGLLSYEQYF. In nucleotides, the CDR3 is TGTGCCAGCAGCTTAGGGACAGGGGGCCTCCTCTCCTACGAGCAGTACTTC.

The chain links TRBV7-9 to TRBJ1-2, with D unclear. The germline V gene has CDR1 SEHNR and CDR2 FQNEAQ (reference sequence). V lost 1 base, J lost 4 bases, and 4 bases lay in between. The CDR3 runs 12 residues. CDR3: CASSLGGYGYTF. The CDR3 coding sequence is TGTGCCAGCAGCTTAGGTGGCTATGGCTACACCTTC.

V and J are TRBV9 and TRBJ1-1; D is possibly TRBD1 (6 bases). The V end was cut by 0 bases, the J end by 5 bases, with 14 bases between. The CDR3 is 15 amino acids. Looked up from germline, CDR1 is SGDLS and CDR2 is YYNGEE. CDR3 loop: CASSVGGQWGTEAFF. As DNA, the CDR3 is TGTGCCAGCAGCGTAGGAGGACAGTGGGGGACTGAAGCTTTCTTT. Filled out from reference TRBV9 and TRBJ1-1, the complete variable domain reads DSGVTQTPKHLITATGQRVTLRCSPRSGDLSVYWYQQSLDQGLQFLIQYYNGEERAKGNILERFSAQQFPDLHSELNLSSLELGDSALYFCASSVGGQWGTEAFFGQGTRLTVV.

The chain uses TRBV29-1 and TRBJ2-7; 10 bases agree with TRBD2. In germline, CDR1 is SQVTM, CDR2 ANQGSEA. The CDR3 has 15 amino acids. Germline trimming cut 4 bases from V and 5 bases from J; bases unmatched to any gene: 11. The chain's CDR3 is CSVVPLAGSRNEQYF. The CDR3 nucleotides read TGCAGCGTTGTCCCACTAGCGGGATCGAGAAACGAGCAGTACTTC.

This clone was counted a few times. V and J are TRBV10-3 and TRBJ1-2, with TRBD1 matching over 7 bases. With 4 bases clipped from V and 5 bases from J, the junction kept 7 bases outside the gene matches. CDR1 and CDR2 from the germline V gene are ENHRY and SYGVKD. The CDR3 runs to 14 residues. This chain's CDR3 is CAISAPGTDYGYTF. Here the CDR3 DNA reads TGTGCCATCAGTGCCCCCGGGACAGATTATGGCTACACCTTC.

CDR3: CASSLSYRSISYGYTF. CDR3 sequence (DNA): TGTGCCAGCAGCTTGTCCTACCGGAGTATTAGCTATGGCTACACCTTC. The chain uses TRBV5-4 and TRBJ1-2; D is ambiguous. V lost 1 base to trimming and J lost 4 bases, with 17 bases between them. The length of the CDR3 is 16 residues. Germline V gene lookup returns CDR1 SGHNT and CDR2 YYREEE (reference sequence).

The chain couples TRBV7-6 to TRBJ2-3, with D perhaps TRBD1 or TRBD2 (6 bases each). The CDR3 loop spans 14 amino acids. Germline CDR1 is SGHVS and CDR2 is FNYEAQ. Trimming took off 2 bases at V and 5 bases at J, with 11 bases between the two ends. CDR3 in DNA: TGTGCCAGCAGCTTATCCGGGGGCGGAGATACGCAGTATTTT. Protein: CASSLSGGGDTQYF.